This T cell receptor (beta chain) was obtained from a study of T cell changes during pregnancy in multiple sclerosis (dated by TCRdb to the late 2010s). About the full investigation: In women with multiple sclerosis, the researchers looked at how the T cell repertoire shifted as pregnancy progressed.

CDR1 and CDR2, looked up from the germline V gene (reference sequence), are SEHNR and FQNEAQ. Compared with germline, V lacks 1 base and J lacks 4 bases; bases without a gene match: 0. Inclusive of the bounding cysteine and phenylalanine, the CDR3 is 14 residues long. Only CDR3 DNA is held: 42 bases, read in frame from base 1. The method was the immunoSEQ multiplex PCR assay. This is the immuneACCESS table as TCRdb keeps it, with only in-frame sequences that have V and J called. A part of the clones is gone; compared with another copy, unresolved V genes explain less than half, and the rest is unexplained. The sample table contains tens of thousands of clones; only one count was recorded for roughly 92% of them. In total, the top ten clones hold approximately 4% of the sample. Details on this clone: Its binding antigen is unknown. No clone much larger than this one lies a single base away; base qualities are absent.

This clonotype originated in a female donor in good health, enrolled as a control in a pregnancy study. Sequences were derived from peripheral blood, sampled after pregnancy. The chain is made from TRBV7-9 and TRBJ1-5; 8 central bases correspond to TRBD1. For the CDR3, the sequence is CASSLGTGNQPQHF. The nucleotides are TGTGCCAGCAGCTTAGGGACAGGGAATCAGCCCCAGCATTTT.